This is a list of T cell receptor beta chains from one sample in a study of T cell changes during pregnancy in multiple sclerosis. Assay: immunoSEQ multiplex PCR; the TCRdb copy retains only in-frame clones and omits some. Of around 70,000 clones detected, approximately 91% appear once; the ten largest clones hold about 0.31%. Here the sequenced sample was CD4+ T cells from peripheral blood mononuclear cells, taken after pregnancy. Receptors were obtained from a female donor with multiple sclerosis, enrolled in a pregnancy study. Both conserved end residues are part of each CDR3. D genes are given only for firm matches. Clone size appears in some rows only: once, few, many, or a class for an expanded clone.

D gene,J gene,V gene,clone size,CDR3 DNA,CDR3 protein
TRBD1,TRBJ1-2,TRBV2,NA,TGTGCCAGCAAGAAGGGACAGGGAGATGGCTACACCTTC,CASKKGQGDGYTF
NA,TRBJ1-1,TRBV5-5,many,TGTGCCAGCAGCTCAGGAGGGGCCAGTGGTGAAGCTTTCTTT,CASSSGGASGEAFF
TRBD1,TRBJ2-7,TRBV7-9,NA,TGTGCCAGCAGCCCGGGGACAGGGACCTACGAGCAGTACTTC,CASSPGTGTYEQYF
NA,TRBJ2-7,TRBV23-1,NA,TGCGCCAGCAGTCCGCTTTACCAGGGTATTTCCTCCTACGAGCAGTACTTC,CASSPLYQGISSYEQYF
TRBD2,TRBJ2-2,TRBV7-2,NA,TGTGCCAGCAGCTTAGCGCGGGAGCCCTCCGCTGGGGAGCTGTTTTTT,CASSLAREPSAGELFF
TRBD1,TRBJ1-1,TRBV7-9,NA,TGTGCCAGCAGCTTAGTTGGGACAGGGCGTTCGAACACTGAAGCTTTCTTT,CASSLVGTGRSNTEAFF
NA,TRBJ2-3,TRBV13,NA,TGTGCCAGCAGCTCTATGCTAACAGATACGCAGTATTTT,CASSSMLTDTQYF
TRBD2,TRBJ2-3,TRBV5-6,once,TGTGCCAGCAGCCTCGCGGGAGGGGGCACAGATACGCAGTATTTT,CASSLAGGGTDTQYF
NA,TRBJ2-7,TRBV6-6,NA,TGTGCCAGCAGTTACGGGGCCAGCTCCTACGAGCAGTACTTC,CASSYGASSYEQYF
NA,TRBJ1-6,TRBV10-3,NA,TGTGCCATCAGTGCTGACAGGAATTCACCCCTCCACTTT,CAISADRNSPLHF
TRBD2,TRBJ2-5,TRBV2,NA,TGTGCCAGCAGGGAAACTAGCGGGGAAGAGACCCAGTACTTC,CASRETSGEETQYF
NA,TRBJ2-7,TRBV4-2,NA,TGTGCCAGCAGCCAAGCGGTGGCAGGGGTTGTCGAGCAGTACTTC,CASSQAVAGVVEQYF
TRBD1,TRBJ1-2,TRBV28,NA,TGTGCCCTCGGGGGACAGGGCCCTTTGAACTATGGCTACACCTTC,CALGGQGPLNYGYTF
TRBD1,TRBJ1-1,TRBV19,NA,TGTGCCAGTAGTATCCTGACAGGGGTGAACACTGAAGCTTTCTTT,CASSILTGVNTEAFF
TRBD1,TRBJ1-4,TRBV5-1,once,TGCGCCAGCAGCCATGACAGGGTCGGAGAAAAACTGTTTTTT,CASSHDRVGEKLFF
NA,TRBJ1-5,TRBV5-6,NA,TGTGCCAGCAGCTTGGTTGGTTTGGAAGGAGGGCCCCAGCATTTT,CASSLVGLEGGPQHF
NA,TRBJ1-3,TRBV5-6,NA,TGTGCCAGCAGCTTTGGGGAGAGCTCTGGAAACACCATATATTTT,CASSFGESSGNTIYF